The 31 T cell receptor beta chains given below trace back to one sample, sequenced in a study of cytomegalovirus exposure and HLA in healthy donors. The primer mix had 60 Vbeta and 13 Jbeta primers. Only in-frame clones appear in the TCRdb table, and some are missing; sequencing was by immunoSEQ multiplex PCR. The table records 100,000 to 150,000 clones, roughly 80% of them present only once. Sequenced: PBMCs. These receptors all come from a man between 18 and 35 years old in good health and CMV-seropositive.

This clone was counted a single time. This rearrangement joins TRBV30 to TRBJ1-2; TRBD1 matches 8 bases. Per germline, CDR1 GTSNPN and CDR2 SVGIG (reference sequence). Unmatched junction bases numbered 3, after V lost 8 bases and J lost 4 bases. CDR3 size: 11 residues. CDR3: CAGDRGYGYTF. Written as DNA, the CDR3 is TGTGCCGGAGACAGGGGCTATGGCTACACCTTC.

The chain uses TRBV5-6 and TRBJ2-7, with 7 positions matching TRBD2. After removal of 3 bases from V and 3 bases from J, the junction contained 9 bases not matched to a gene. Germline V CDR1 and CDR2: SGHDT, YYEEEE. The CDR3 is 15 amino acids. For the CDR3, the DNA is TGTGCCAGCAGCTCCCTAGCGGTGGAAGACTACGAGCAGTACTTC. Protein sequence: CASSSLAVEDYEQYF.

This chain uses TRBV4-1 with TRBJ1-5, with 10 bases lining up with TRBD1. Germline CDR1 MGHRA, CDR2 YSYEKL. The CDR3 extends over 18 amino acids. After removal of 4 bases from V and 6 bases from J, the junction contained 15 bases not matched to a gene. This CDR3 is CASSPTFSGTGVGQPQHF. CDR3 DNA sequence: TGCGCCAGCAGCCCAACCTTCTCCGGGACAGGGGTTGGTCAGCCCCAGCATTTT.

V gene TRBV9 combines with J gene TRBJ2-5; D gene unclear. This CDR3 has 15 residues. V was trimmed by 4 bases and J by 5 bases, leaving 18 bases between them. Germline assignment: CDR1 SGDLS and CDR2 YYNGEE. The CDR3 sequence is CASSQNPGGRETQYF. DNA of the CDR3: TGTGCCAGCAGCCAAAACCCGGGTGGTCGGGAGACCCAGTACTTC.

The rearrangement joins TRBV27 to TRBJ2-3, with 9 bases fitting TRBD2. V was pared by 3 bases and J by 4 bases, with 14 bases of the junction left unmatched. Germline V gene lookup returns CDR1 MNHEY and CDR2 SMNVEV (reference sequence). The length of the CDR3 is 18 residues. The CDR3 loop is CASSLGWAGGPTADTQYF. The DNA for the CDR3 is TGTGCCAGCAGTTTGGGTTGGGCGGGGGGGCCGACGGCAGATACGCAGTATTTT.

The V call is TRBV9, the J call TRBJ1-5; D unresolved. Germline values: CDR1 SGDLS, CDR2 YYNGEE. The CDR3 consists of 11 residues. V gave up 3 bases and J gave up 6 bases, with 4 bases separating them. CDR3 nucleotides: TGTGCCAGCAGCGGGCCTCAGCCCCAGCATTTT. It codes for CASSGPQPQHF.

As to this clone: Other DNA sequences from this sample encode an identical CDR3 as well. The rearrangement links TRBV4-3 to TRBJ2-7, with 7 bases identical to TRBD1. There are 15 residues in the CDR3. Per germline, CDR1 LGHNA and CDR2 YSLEER. The trim removed 0 bases at V and 2 bases at J, leaving 4 bases unmatched. This CDR3 is CASSQEGGAAYEQYF. The CDR3 coding sequence is TGCGCCAGCAGCCAAGAAGGGGGCGCGGCCTACGAGCAGTACTTC.

The rearrangement links TRBV5-1 to TRBJ2-5, with a possible D match to TRBD2 (6 bases). V lost 0 bases and J lost 4, with 16 bases in between. The CDR3 runs to 16 residues. Germline V CDR1 and CDR2: SGHRS, YFSETQ. The CDR3 DNA is TGCGCCAGCAGCTTGGTCGGGCTAGGCGGGACAGAGACCCAGTACTTC. Translated, it gives CASSLVGLGGTETQYF.

V is TRBV6-1 and J is TRBJ2-2, with D possibly being TRBD1 (6 bases). Germline V gene data show CDR1 as MNHNS and CDR2 as SASEGT. The ends were cut back, 5 bases at V and 7 bases at J, with 14 bases in the middle. The CDR3 is made up of 14 amino acids. CDR3: CASSPDSSGGELFF. DNA of the CDR3: TGTGCCAGCAGTCCGGACAGCTCTGGCGGGGAGCTGTTTTTT.

This chain joins TRBV30 and TRBJ1-2; no clear D gene. The germline V gene encodes CDR1 GTSNPN and CDR2 SVGIG (reference sequence). The V gene lost 5 bases and the J gene lost 8 bases, with 12 bases spanning the gap. The CDR3 loop spans 11 amino acids. CDR3 in amino acids: CAWEKGGGYTF. DNA for the CDR3: TGTGCCTGGGAAAAAGGCGGAGGCTACACCTTC. Using reference TRBV30 and TRBJ1-2 for the parts outside the CDR3, the full variable domain is SQTIHQWPATLVQPVGSPLSLECTVEGTSNPNLYWYRQAAGRGLQLLFYSVGIGQISSEVPQNLSASRPQDRQFILSSKKLLLSDSGFYLCAWEKGGGYTFGSGTRLTVV.

The chain carries TRBV5-1 and TRBJ1-1, with TRBD1 matching over 9 bases. V lost 4 bases to trimming and J lost 1 base; unmatched junction nucleotides: 11. Germline V lookup: CDR1 SGHRS, CDR2 YFSETQ. The CDR3 is 17 amino acids. CDR3 amino acids: CASSMRQGGEGNTEAFF. The CDR3 bases are TGCGCCAGCAGCATGAGACAGGGGGGAGAGGGGAACACTGAAGCTTTCTTT.

This chain uses TRBV5-5 with TRBJ1-4; TRBD1 matches at 7 bases. The CDR3 loop spans 14 amino acids. Germline assignment: CDR1 SGHKS and CDR2 YYEKEE (reference sequence). V lost 0 bases to trimming and J lost 7 bases; unmatched junction nucleotides: 3. Written as DNA, the CDR3 is TGTGCCAGCAGCTTGGGGGACAGCGGTGAAAAACTGTTTTTT. This gives the protein CASSLGDSGEKLFF.

CDR3 protein: CAWSQRSTGTVEGYTF. The DNA for the CDR3 is TGTGCCTGGAGTCAACGCAGTACGGGGACAGTGGAAGGCTACACCTTC. The V and J genes are TRBV30 and TRBJ1-2; TRBD1 matches at 7 bases. Germline V CDR1 and CDR2: GTSNPN, SVGIG (reference sequence). The V gene end was trimmed by 2 bases and the J gene end by 8 bases; junction bases not matched to a gene: 17. This CDR3 contains 16 residues.

The chain combines TRBV5-1 with TRBJ2-3; 14 bases fit TRBD2. Germline V gives CDR1 SGHRS, CDR2 YFSETQ. The CDR3 has 17 residues. The junction had 7 bases not matched to a gene; V was cut back by 3 bases and J by 4 bases. The CDR3 bases are TGCGCCAGCAGCTCCGGGACTAGCGGGAGTCTATCAGATACGCAGTATTTT. Amino acid sequence: CASSSGTSGSLSDTQYF.

This rearrangement joins TRBV30 to TRBJ1-1, with no clear D. From germline, CDR1 is GTSNPN and CDR2 SVGIG (reference sequence). V lost 3 bases and J 4 bases, leaving 6 bases between the germline ends. This CDR3 is built from 11 residues. CDR3 bases: TGTGCCTGGAGAGTTAGCACTGAAGCTTTCTTT. This codes for CAWRVSTEAFF.

This clone was detected a few times. This sequence joins TRBV7-2 and TRBJ1-5; 8 bases map to TRBD1. Germline trimming cut 5 bases from V and 3 bases from J; bases unmatched to any gene: 15. Germline CDR1 and CDR2: SGHTA and FQGNSA. This CDR3 is built from 18 residues. CDR3 DNA sequence: TGTGCCAGCAGCATAAATGCACAGGGGGTAGGTTACAATCAGCCCCAGCATTTT. Protein product: CASSINAQGVGYNQPQHF.

The chain links TRBV7-6 to TRBJ2-3; tentatively, D is TRBD2 (6 bases). This CDR3 is 16 amino acids long. The V gene's germline CDR1 is SGHVS and CDR2 FNYEAQ. Trimming took 1 base from V and 5 from J, leaving 16 bases between them. In DNA form, the CDR3 reads TGTGCCAGCAGCTTAGGCCTCTCCACGGGGGTAGATACGCAGTATTTT. Amino acids: CASSLGLSTGVDTQYF.

The chain combines TRBV7-8 with TRBJ2-5; D is possibly TRBD1 (5 bases). Between the trimmed V and J ends, which lost 1 base and 4 bases, there was a span of 10 bases. CDR1 SGHVS and CDR2 FQNEAQ come from the germline V gene. This CDR3 comprises 14 residues. The CDR3 region has the DNA TGTGCCAGCAGCTTAGGACAGAGCCCAGAGACCCAGTACTTC. It specifies CASSLGQSPETQYF. The full variable domain, in which reference TRBV7-8 and TRBJ2-5 provide the parts outside the CDR3, is GAGVSQSPRYKVAKRGQDVALRCDPISGHVSLFWYQQALGQGPEFLTYFQNEAQLDKSGLPSDRFFAERPEGSVSTLKIQRTQQEDSAVYLCASSLGQSPETQYFGPGTRLLVL.

The chain uses TRBV7-2 and TRBJ1-2; D is uncertain. CDR1 and CDR2 from the germline V gene are SGHTA and FQGNSA. V was trimmed by 3 bases and J by 6 bases, leaving 8 bases between them. The CDR3 is 12 amino acids. The DNA of the CDR3 is TGTGCCAGCAGCTTGTCTCCTGATGGCTACACCTTC. Protein sequence: CASSLSPDGYTF.

The chain employs TRBV5-1 and TRBJ1-2, with D hard to call. The V gene's germline CDR1 is SGHRS and CDR2 YFSETQ. This CDR3 is built from 15 residues. V was clipped by 4 bases and J by 2 bases, with 15 bases between them. The CDR3 spells CASSPSTRGNYGYTF. CDR3 sequence (DNA): TGCGCCAGCAGCCCATCCACCCGCGGGAACTATGGCTACACCTTC.

This clone has only a few counts. The rearrangement uses TRBV5-6 and TRBJ1-5; D not resolved. In germline, CDR1 is SGHDT, CDR2 YYEEEE. V was shortened by 4 bases and J by 3 bases, with 11 bases between the two germline ends. The CDR3 loop spans 14 amino acids. CDR3: CASSPGLINQPQHF. Here the CDR3 DNA reads TGTGCCAGCAGCCCTGGACTGATCAATCAGCCCCAGCATTTT.

This sequence joins TRBV5-4 and TRBJ2-4; tentative D call: TRBD1 (6 bases). Germline CDR1 SGHNT, CDR2 YYREEE (reference sequence). Trimming cost V 4 bases and J 6 bases, with 14 bases left between them. The CDR3 loop spans 14 amino acids. This chain's CDR3 is CASSTPDSRNIQYF. The CDR3 region has the DNA TGTGCCAGCAGCACCCCGGACAGCCGAAACATTCAGTACTTC.

The chain employs TRBV5-4 and TRBJ2-3; 11 bases map to TRBD1. Per the germline V gene, CDR1 is SGHNT and CDR2 is YYREEE (reference sequence). The trim removed 4 bases at V and 5 bases at J, leaving 3 bases unmatched. The CDR3 is made up of 14 amino acids. CDR3 DNA: TGTGCCAGCAGCCCGGACAGGGGGCGAGATACGCAGTATTTT. Translated, it gives CASSPDRGRDTQYF.

This sequence joins TRBV27 and TRBJ2-3; D unclear. The CDR3 is made up of 14 amino acids. Trimming left V 6 bases short and J 0 bases short, with 10 bases between. CDR1 and CDR2 (germline): MNHEY, SMNVEV (reference sequence). CDR3 residues: CASRHTVSTDTQYF. The CDR3 DNA reads as TGTGCCAGCAGGCACACCGTTAGCACAGATACGCAGTATTTT.

This clone was picked up one time. The V call is TRBV19, the J call TRBJ2-3; 13 bases fit TRBD2. The CDR3 is made up of 17 amino acids. The V gene's germline CDR1 is LNHDA and CDR2 SQIVND (reference sequence). Trimming took 4 bases from V and 2 from J; bases not matched to a gene: 6. CDR3 DNA: TGTGCCAGTAGTACTCAGACTAGCGGGAGGCTCACAGATACGCAGTATTTT. This gives the protein CASSTQTSGRLTDTQYF.

The chain carries TRBV12-5 and TRBJ2-5, with D tentatively TRBD2 (5 bases). Germline values: CDR1 LGHNT, CDR2 FRNRAP. With 0 bases removed from V and 0 bases from J, the gap between germline ends came to 8 bases. The CDR3 contains 15 residues. CDR3: CASGLVPGYQETQYF. For the CDR3, the DNA is TGTGCTAGTGGTTTGGTACCGGGGTACCAAGAGACCCAGTACTTC.

This clone was counted between two and nine times. V gene TRBV10-3 combines with J gene TRBJ2-3, with D tentatively TRBD2 (7 bases). The V end was cut by 6 bases, the J end by 2 bases, with 18 bases between. This CDR3 is 16 amino acids long. CDR1 and CDR2 (germline): ENHRY, SYGVKD. Written as DNA, the CDR3 is TGTGCCATCAGCAAAGGGGGAGGGTCCTCCACAGATACGCAGTATTTT. Protein: CAISKGGGSSTDTQYF.

On this clone: Other DNA sequences from this sample encode an identical CDR3 as well. The chain uses TRBV4-2 and TRBJ2-5; perhaps TRBD1 as D (5 bases). V lost 1 base and J 2 bases, leaving 8 bases between the germline ends. Germline CDR1 LGHNA, CDR2 YNFKEQ. This CDR3 is built from 14 residues. The CDR3 loop is CASSQGQSQETQYF. The CDR3 region has the DNA TGTGCCAGCAGCCAAGGACAGTCGCAAGAGACCCAGTACTTC.

The chain joins TRBV6-1 to TRBJ1-2; weak D call: TRBD1 (5 bases). Germline loops: CDR1 MNHNS, CDR2 SASEGT. Trimming cost V 1 base and J 4 bases, with 22 bases left between them. This CDR3 is 18 amino acids long. CDR3 amino acids: CASSEELAGNLRAYGYTF. DNA of the CDR3: TGTGCCAGCAGTGAAGAGTTGGCAGGGAATCTTAGGGCCTATGGCTACACCTTC.

This chain joins TRBV6-1 and TRBJ2-4; D is unclear. This CDR3 is built from 11 residues. Deletions cut 1 base from V and 10 bases from J, with 5 bases between. Germline V gene data show CDR1 as MNHNS and CDR2 as SASEGT. CDR3 sequence reads: CASSEGGIQYF. CDR3 bases: TGTGCCAGCAGTGAAGGAGGTATTCAGTACTTC.

Points on this clone: Different DNA sequences within this sample yield the same CDR3. The chain carries TRBV30 and TRBJ2-3; the D is unclear. V was cut by 3 bases and J by 0 bases, with 10 bases left in between. CDR1 and CDR2 from the germline V gene are GTSNPN and SVGIG (reference sequence). The CDR3 consists of 14 residues. CDR3 loop: CAWSAPTSTDTQYF. The CDR3 nucleotides read TGTGCCTGGAGCGCGCCCACCAGCACAGATACGCAGTATTTT.